The T cell receptor beta chain under discussion was sequenced for a study of blood T cell repertoires in COVID-19. The overall study: From the United States, Italy and Spain came samples of acute and convalescent COVID-19. T cells, B-cell-depleted T cells, or PBMCs provided the cDNA or gDNA that served as material.

Per the original methods: Reference gene primers were amplified, and this amplification served to estimate nucleated cell counts. Clones were sequenced by immunoSEQ multiplex PCR, and TCRdb holds only the in-frame ones, with some missing. D and trimming were read from the DNA, whereas the V and J calls and clone size are those reported in that table. The sample has approximately 76,000 clones; 88% are singletons. The V gene's germline CDR1 is SGHNT and CDR2 YENEEA. The CDR3 extends over 16 amino acids. The V and J ends lost 3 bases and 6 bases, in that order; junction bases with no gene match: 9. The sequencing sample was made of peripheral blood. The rearrangement uses TRBV11-3 and TRBJ2-3; 10 positions agree with TRBD2. The clonotype was recovered from a human donor in a cohort sampled during active COVID-19. CDR3 residues: CASSFTASGGQDTQYF. The CDR3 DNA sequence: TGTGCCAGCAGCTTTACAGCTAGCGGGGGTCAGGATACGCAGTATTTT.